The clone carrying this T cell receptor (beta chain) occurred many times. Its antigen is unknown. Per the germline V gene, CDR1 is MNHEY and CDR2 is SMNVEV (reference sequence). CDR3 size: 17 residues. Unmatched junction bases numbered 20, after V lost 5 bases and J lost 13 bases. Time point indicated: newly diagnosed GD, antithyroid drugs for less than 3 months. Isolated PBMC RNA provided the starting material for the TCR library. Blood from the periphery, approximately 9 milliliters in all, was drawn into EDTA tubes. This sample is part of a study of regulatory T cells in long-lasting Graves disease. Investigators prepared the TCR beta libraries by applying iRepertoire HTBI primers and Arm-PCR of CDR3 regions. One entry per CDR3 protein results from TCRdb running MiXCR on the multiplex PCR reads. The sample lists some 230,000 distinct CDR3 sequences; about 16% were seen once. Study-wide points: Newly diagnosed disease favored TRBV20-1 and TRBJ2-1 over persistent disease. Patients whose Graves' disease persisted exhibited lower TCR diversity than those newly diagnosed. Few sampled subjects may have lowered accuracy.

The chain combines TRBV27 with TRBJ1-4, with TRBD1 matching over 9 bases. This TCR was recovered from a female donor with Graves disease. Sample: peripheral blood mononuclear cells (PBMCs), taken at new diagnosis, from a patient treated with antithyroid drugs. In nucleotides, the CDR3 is TGTGCCAGCAGTCCCGACCCCAGGACAGGGGACGCAGAGGGACTGTTTTTT. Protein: CASSPDPRTGDAEGLFF.